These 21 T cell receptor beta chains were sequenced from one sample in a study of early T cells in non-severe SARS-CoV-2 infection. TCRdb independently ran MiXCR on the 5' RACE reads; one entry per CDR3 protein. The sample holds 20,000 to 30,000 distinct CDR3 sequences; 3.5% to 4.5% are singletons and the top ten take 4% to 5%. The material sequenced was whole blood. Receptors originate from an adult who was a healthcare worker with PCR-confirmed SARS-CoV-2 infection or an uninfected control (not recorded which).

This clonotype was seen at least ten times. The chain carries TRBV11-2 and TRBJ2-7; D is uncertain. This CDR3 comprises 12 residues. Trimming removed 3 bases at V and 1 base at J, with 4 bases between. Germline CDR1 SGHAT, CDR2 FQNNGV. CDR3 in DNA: TGTGCCAGCAGCTTGTGGTCCTACGAGCAGTACTTC. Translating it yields CASSLWSYEQYF.

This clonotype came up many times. The CDR3 reads CASSLVAGYQPQHF. CDR3 in DNA: TGTGCCAGCAGCTTAGTCGCCGGTTATCAGCCCCAGCATTTT. V and J are TRBV7-2 and TRBJ1-5; unclear D gene. Germline CDR1 and CDR2: SGHTA and FQGNSA. V lost 1 base to trimming and J lost 5 bases, with 9 bases between them. The CDR3 consists of 14 residues.

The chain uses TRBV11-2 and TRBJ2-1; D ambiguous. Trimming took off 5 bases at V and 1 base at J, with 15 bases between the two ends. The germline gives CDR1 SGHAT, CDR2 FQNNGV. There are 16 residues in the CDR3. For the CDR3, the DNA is TGTGCCAGCAGCCCATCGATCGGGTTATCCTACAATGAGCAGTTCTTC. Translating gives CASSPSIGLSYNEQFF.

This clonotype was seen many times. The CDR3 bases are TGTGCCAGCAGCCTAACCCCGACAGATTCCAACGAGCAGTACTTC. Translated, it gives CASSLTPTDSNEQYF. The chain employs TRBV9 and TRBJ2-7; possible D gene TRBD1, 5 bases. CDR3 length: 15 amino acids. The V end was cut by 4 bases, the J end by 5 bases, with 19 bases between. The germline V gene has CDR1 SGDLS and CDR2 YYNGEE.

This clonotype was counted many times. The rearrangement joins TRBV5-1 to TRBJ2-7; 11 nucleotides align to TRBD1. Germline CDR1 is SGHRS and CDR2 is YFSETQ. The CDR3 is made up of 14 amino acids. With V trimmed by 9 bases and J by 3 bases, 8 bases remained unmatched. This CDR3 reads CATRPGTGGYEQYF. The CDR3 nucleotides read TGCGCCACCCGACCCGGGACAGGGGGCTACGAGCAGTACTTC.

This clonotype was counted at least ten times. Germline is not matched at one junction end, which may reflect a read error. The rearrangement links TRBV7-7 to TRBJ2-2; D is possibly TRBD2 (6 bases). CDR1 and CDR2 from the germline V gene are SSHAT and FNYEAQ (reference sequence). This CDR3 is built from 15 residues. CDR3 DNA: TGTGCTAGCAGCCCCATTAGCGGAAACACCGGGGAGCTGTTTTTT. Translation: CASSPISGNTGELFF.

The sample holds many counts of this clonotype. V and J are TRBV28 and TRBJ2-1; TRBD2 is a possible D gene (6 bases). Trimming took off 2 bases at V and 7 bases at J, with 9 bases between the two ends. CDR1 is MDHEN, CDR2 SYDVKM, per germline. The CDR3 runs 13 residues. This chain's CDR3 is CASSLAGPNEQFF. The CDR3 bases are TGTGCCAGCAGTTTAGCGGGGCCGAATGAGCAGTTCTTC.

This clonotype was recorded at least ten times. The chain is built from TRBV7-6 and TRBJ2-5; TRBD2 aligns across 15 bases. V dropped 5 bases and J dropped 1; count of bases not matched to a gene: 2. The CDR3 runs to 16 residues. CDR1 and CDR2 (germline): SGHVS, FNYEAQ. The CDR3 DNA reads TGTGCCAGCAGCCGGACTAGCGGGGGGGCCCAAGAGACCCAGTACTTC. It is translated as CASSRTSGGAQETQYF. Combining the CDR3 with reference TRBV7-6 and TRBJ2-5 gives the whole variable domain GAGVSQSPRYKVTKRGQDVALRCDPISGHVSLYWYRQALGQGPEFLTYFNYEAQQDKSGLPNDRFSAERPEGSISTLTIQRTEQRDSAMYRCASSRTSGGAQETQYFGPGTRLLVL.

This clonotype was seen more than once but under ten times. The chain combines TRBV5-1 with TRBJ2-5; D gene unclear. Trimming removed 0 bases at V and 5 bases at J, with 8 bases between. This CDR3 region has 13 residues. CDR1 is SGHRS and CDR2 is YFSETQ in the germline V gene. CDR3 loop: CASSLAREETQYF. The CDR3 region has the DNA TGCGCCAGCAGCTTGGCCAGAGAGGAGACCCAGTACTTC.

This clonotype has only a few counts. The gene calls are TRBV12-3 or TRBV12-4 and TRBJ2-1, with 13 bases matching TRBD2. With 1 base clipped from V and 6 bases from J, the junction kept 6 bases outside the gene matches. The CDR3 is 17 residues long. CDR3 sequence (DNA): TGTGCCAGCAGTTTAGGCCTGACTAGCGGGAGGTTCAATGAGCAGTTCTTC. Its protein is CASSLGLTSGRFNEQFF.

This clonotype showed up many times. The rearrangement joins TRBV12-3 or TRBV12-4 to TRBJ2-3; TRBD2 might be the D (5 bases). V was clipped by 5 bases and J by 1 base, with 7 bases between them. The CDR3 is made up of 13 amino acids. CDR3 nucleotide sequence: TGTGCCAGCAGTGAGGGTGGCACAGATACGCAGTATTTT. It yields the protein CASSEGGTDTQYF.

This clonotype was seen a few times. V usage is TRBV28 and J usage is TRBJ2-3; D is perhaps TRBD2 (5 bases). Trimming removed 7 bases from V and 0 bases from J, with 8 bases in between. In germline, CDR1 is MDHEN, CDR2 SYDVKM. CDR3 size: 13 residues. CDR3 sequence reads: CASTGRSTDTQYF. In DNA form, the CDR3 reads TGTGCCAGCACGGGAAGGAGCACAGATACGCAGTATTTT. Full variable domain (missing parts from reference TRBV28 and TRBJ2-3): DVKVTQSSRYLVKRTGEKVFLECVQDMDHENMFWYRQDPGLGLRLIYFSYDVKMKEKGDIPEGYSVSREKKERFSLILESASTNQTSMYLCASTGRSTDTQYFGPGTRLTVL.

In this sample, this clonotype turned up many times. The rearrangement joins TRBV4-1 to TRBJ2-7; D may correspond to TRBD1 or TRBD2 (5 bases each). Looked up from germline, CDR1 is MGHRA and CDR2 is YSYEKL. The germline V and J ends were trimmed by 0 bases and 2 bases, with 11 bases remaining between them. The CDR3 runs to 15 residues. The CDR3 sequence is CASSQDRGPTYEQYF. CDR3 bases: TGCGCCAGCAGCCAAGATAGGGGACCCACCTACGAGCAGTACTTC.

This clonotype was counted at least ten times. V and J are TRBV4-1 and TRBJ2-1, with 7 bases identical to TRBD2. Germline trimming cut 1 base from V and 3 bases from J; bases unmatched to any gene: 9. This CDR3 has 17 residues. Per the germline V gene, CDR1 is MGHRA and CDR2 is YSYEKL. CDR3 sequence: CASSQGLARGIYNEQFF. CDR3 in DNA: TGCGCCAGCAGCCAAGGACTGGCGCGGGGGATCTACAATGAGCAGTTCTTC.

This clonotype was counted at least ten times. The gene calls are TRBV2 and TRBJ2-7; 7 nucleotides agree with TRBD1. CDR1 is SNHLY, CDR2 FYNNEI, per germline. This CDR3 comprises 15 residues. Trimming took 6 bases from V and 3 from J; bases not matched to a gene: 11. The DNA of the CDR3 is TGTGCCAGCAGACGCTCGGGGACAGAGAACTACGAGCAGTACTTC. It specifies CASRRSGTENYEQYF.

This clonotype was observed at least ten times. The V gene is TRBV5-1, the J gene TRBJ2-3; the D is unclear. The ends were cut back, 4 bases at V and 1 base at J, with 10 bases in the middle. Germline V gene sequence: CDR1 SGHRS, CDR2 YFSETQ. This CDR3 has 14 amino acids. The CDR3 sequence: CASSTREGTDTQYF. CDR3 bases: TGCGCCAGCAGCACCCGAGAGGGCACAGATACGCAGTATTTT.

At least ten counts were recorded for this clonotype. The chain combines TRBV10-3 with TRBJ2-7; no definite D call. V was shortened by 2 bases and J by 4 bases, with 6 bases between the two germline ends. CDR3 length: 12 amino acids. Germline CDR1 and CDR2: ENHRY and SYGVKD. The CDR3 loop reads CAISEPLYEQYF. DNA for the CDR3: TGTGCCATCAGTGAGCCCCTTTACGAGCAGTACTTC.

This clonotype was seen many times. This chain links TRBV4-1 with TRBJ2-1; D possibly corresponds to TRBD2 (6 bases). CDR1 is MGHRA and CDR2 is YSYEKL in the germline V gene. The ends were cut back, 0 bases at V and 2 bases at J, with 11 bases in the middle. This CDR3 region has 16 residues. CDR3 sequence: CASSQDNSGAYNEQFF. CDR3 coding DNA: TGCGCCAGCAGCCAAGATAATAGCGGAGCCTACAATGAGCAGTTCTTC.

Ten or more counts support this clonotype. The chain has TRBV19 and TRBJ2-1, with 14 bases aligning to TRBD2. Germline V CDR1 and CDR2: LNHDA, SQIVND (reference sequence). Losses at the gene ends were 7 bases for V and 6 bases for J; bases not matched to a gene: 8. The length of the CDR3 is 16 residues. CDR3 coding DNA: TGTGCCAGTACTCAACGGACTAGCGGGAGGATCAATGAGCAGTTCTTC. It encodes CASTQRTSGRINEQFF. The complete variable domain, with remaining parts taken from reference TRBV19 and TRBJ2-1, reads DGGITQSPKYLFRKEGQNVTLSCEQNLNHDAMYWYRQDPGQGLRLIYYSQIVNDFQKGDIAEGYSVSREKKESFPLTVTSAQKNPTAFYLCASTQRTSGRINEQFFGPGTRLTVL.

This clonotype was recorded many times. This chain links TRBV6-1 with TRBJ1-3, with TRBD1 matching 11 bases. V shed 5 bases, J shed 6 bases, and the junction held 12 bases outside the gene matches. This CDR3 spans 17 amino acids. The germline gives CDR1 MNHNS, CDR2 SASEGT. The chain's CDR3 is CASSPRWTGGFENTIYF. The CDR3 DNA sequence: TGTGCCAGCAGTCCGCGTTGGACAGGGGGCTTTGAAAACACCATATATTTT.

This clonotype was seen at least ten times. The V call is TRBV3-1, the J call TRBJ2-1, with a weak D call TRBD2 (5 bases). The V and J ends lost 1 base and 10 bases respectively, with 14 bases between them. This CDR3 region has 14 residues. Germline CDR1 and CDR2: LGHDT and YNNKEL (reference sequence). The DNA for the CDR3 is TGTGCCAGCAGCCAAGCCCGCTCACCGGGGGAGCAGTTCTTC. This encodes CASSQARSPGEQFF.